The text below deals with one TCR beta chain. CDR3 size: 13 residues. V was trimmed by 5 bases and J by 6 bases, leaving 13 bases between them. Germline CDR1 is SGHVS and CDR2 is FNYEAQ. TCR beta VDJ combinations and CDR3 sequences were profiled from genomic DNA. TCRdb re-called the reads through MiXCR, storing one row per CDR3 protein. The data contain 80,000 or so distinct CDR3 sequences, around 44% of them singletons. The data originate from a study of CD8+CD57+ T cells in acquired aplastic anemia. This receptor was obtained from a human donor in good health, serving as a control. The chain employs TRBV7-6 and TRBJ1-2, with D perhaps TRBD1 (6 bases). The sample consisted of sorted CD4+, CD8+, or CD8+CD57+ T cells (not recorded which) from PBMCs. The chain's CDR3 is CASSLQGDDGYTF. The DNA for the CDR3 is TGTGCCAGCAGCCTACAGGGAGACGATGGCTACACCTTC.